This T cell receptor beta chain was captured in a study of lymphopenia after photon versus proton radiotherapy. Sequencing was performed with immunoSEQ multiplex PCR; in TCRdb, only in-frame clones are kept and a portion is missing. The sample lists 160,000 or so clones, more than 85% seen once, with around 4.6% in the top ten. Trimming took off 0 bases at V and 3 bases at J, with 7 bases between the two ends. Germline loops: CDR1 MNHEY, CDR2 SMNVEV (reference sequence). The CDR3 is made up of 14 amino acids. The sequences come from peripheral blood, collected from a patient treated with photon-based radiotherapy. The TCR sequence derives from a man aged 45 to 65 with gastric cancer. V and J are TRBV27 and TRBJ2-3; maybe TRBD2 (5 bases). For the CDR3, the DNA is TGTGCCAGCAGTTTATCCGGGGAGACAGATACGCAGTATTTT. It encodes CASSLSGETDTQYF.